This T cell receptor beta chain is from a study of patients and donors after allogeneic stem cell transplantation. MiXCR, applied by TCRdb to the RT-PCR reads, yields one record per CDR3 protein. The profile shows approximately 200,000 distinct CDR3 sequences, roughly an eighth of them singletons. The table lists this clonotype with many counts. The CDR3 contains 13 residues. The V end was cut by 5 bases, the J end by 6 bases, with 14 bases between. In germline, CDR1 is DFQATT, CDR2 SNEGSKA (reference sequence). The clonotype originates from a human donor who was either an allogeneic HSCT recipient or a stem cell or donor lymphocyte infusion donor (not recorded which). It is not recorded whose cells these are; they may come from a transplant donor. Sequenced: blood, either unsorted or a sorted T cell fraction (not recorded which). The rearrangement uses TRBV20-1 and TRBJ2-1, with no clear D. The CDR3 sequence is CSAEQSHGNEQFF. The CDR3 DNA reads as TGCAGTGCTGAACAATCGCACGGCAATGAGCAGTTCTTC.